Listed below are T cell receptor beta chains from one sample, sequenced in a study of T-cell reconstitution after alpha-beta-depleted transplantation in children. TCRdb independently ran MiXCR on the PCR reads; one entry per CDR3 protein. The repertoire holds hundreds of thousands of distinct CDR3 sequences, around a sixth seen once, with approximately 1% in the top ten. The sample was PBMCs from the stem cell graft donor, taken from the stem cell graft. Every receptor here comes from a human donor who donated a stem cell graft to a child with acute myeloid leukemia. CDR3s include the opening cysteine and the closing phenylalanine or tryptophan. A D gene is named only where the DNA matches it firmly. For some rows the clone size is stated as once, few or many, or as a class when expanded; others skip it.

cdr3_aa,cdr3_nt,j_call,clone_size,v_call,d_call
CSAVEPNTGELFF,TGCAGTGCTGTTGAACCGAACACCGGGGAGCTGTTTTTT,TRBJ2-2,many,TRBV20-1,NA
CSARPPGRNTEAFF,TGCAGTGCTAGACCCCCGGGACGGAACACTGAAGCTTTCTTT,TRBJ1-1,few,TRBV20-1,NA
CASREGSGANVLTF,TGTGCCAGCAGGGAAGGCTCTGGGGCCAACGTCCTGACTTTC,TRBJ2-6,once,TRBV3-1,NA
CASSLGTVAYEQYF,TGTGCCAGCAGTTTGGGGACAGTAGCCTACGAGCAGTACTTC,TRBJ2-7,NA,TRBV12-3/TRBV12-4,TRBD1
CASSLDRGNTDTQYF,TGCGCCAGCAGCTTGGATCGGGGGAACACAGATACGCAGTATTTT,TRBJ2-3,NA,TRBV5-1,NA
CASSLARLAGGQTQYF,TGTGCCAGCAGCTTAGCGCGGCTAGCGGGGGGGCAGACCCAGTACTTC,TRBJ2-5,NA,TRBV7-2,TRBD2
CSAWTPQHF,TGCAGTGCTTGGACGCCCCAGCATTTT,TRBJ1-5,few,TRBV20-1,NA
CASSRIGGETQYF,TGTGCCAGCAGCCGTATAGGGGGAGAGACCCAGTACTTC,TRBJ2-5,many,TRBV12-3/TRBV12-4,NA
CATSDPRDTEAFF,TGTGCCACCAGTGATCCCAGGGACACTGAAGCTTTCTTT,TRBJ1-1,NA,TRBV24-1,NA
CASSSDGAGGITDTQYF,TGTGCCAGCAGCTCCGATGGAGCGGGGGGGATAACAGATACGCAGTATTTT,TRBJ2-3,few,TRBV11-2,TRBD2
CASVQGWTEAFF,TGTGCCAGCGTACAGGGGTGGACTGAAGCTTTCTTT,TRBJ1-1,few,TRBV28,TRBD1
CSVWDSMNTEAFF,TGCAGCGTTTGGGACAGTATGAACACTGAAGCTTTCTTT,TRBJ1-1,few,TRBV29-1,TRBD1
CASRGGYNEQFF,TGTGCCAGCAGGGGTGGTTACAATGAGCAGTTCTTC,TRBJ2-1,many,TRBV6-5,NA
CSASRTGANTGELFF,TGCAGTGCTAGTAGGACAGGGGCCAACACCGGGGAGCTGTTTTTT,TRBJ2-2,many,TRBV20-1,TRBD1
CASSLTGQGAKETQYF,TGTGCCAGCAGCTTGACTGGACAGGGGGCGAAAGAGACCCAGTACTTC,TRBJ2-5,many,TRBV7-2,TRBD1
CSVLPRGPTDTQYF,TGCAGCGTCCTCCCCCGTGGTCCCACAGATACGCAGTATTTT,TRBJ2-3,many,TRBV29-1,NA
CASSLAFGRNTEAFF,TGTGCCAGCAGCTTAGCTTTCGGTCGGAACACTGAAGCTTTCTTT,TRBJ1-1,few,TRBV7-9,NA
CASSGQGYQPQHF,TGTGCCAGTAGCGGACAGGGCTATCAGCCCCAGCATTTT,TRBJ1-5,NA,TRBV19,TRBD1
CASSPDSSYQPQHF,TGCGCCAGCAGCCCGGACAGTTCCTATCAGCCCCAGCATTTT,TRBJ1-5,NA,TRBV5-1,NA
CASSQGTEANYGYTF,TGTGCCAGCAGTCAAGGGACAGAAGCTAACTATGGCTACACCTTC,TRBJ1-2,many,TRBV12-3/TRBV12-4,TRBD1
CASGTDNTEAFF,TGTGCCAGCGGCACAGACAACACTGAAGCTTTCTTT,TRBJ1-1,many,TRBV6-6,NA
CAISPGLAGFTDTQYF,TGTGCCATCAGTCCGGGACTAGCGGGGTTCACAGATACGCAGTATTTT,TRBJ2-3,many,TRBV10-3,TRBD2
CASGLGGGPNTEAFF,TGTGCTAGTGGTTTGGGAGGGGGGCCCAACACTGAAGCTTTCTTT,TRBJ1-1,NA,TRBV12-5,NA
CASSLGQGLGNQPQHF,TGCGCCAGCAGCCTCGGACAGGGATTAGGCAATCAGCCCCAGCATTTT,TRBJ1-5,NA,TRBV4-1,TRBD1
CAIRRAGTVGSNEQFF,TGTGCCATCAGAAGAGCCGGGACAGTTGGTTCCAATGAGCAGTTCTTC,TRBJ2-1,few,TRBV10-3,TRBD1
CASSEAWTGSGANVLTF,TGTGCCAGCAGTGAAGCGTGGACAGGCTCTGGGGCCAACGTCCTGACTTTC,TRBJ2-6,few,TRBV6-1,TRBD1
CASTDRVGTDTQYF,TGTGCCAGCACAGACAGGGTCGGCACAGATACGCAGTATTTT,TRBJ2-3,NA,TRBV5-6,TRBD1
CSAGVLAQETQYF,TGCAGTGCTGGCGTACTAGCCCAAGAGACCCAGTACTTC,TRBJ2-5,few,TRBV20-1,NA
CSVERLGQLRAFF,TGCAGCGTTGAGAGGCTCGGGCAGCTGAGGGCTTTCTTT,TRBJ1-1,many,TRBV29-1,NA
CSVADSGIETQYF,TGCAGCGTAGCCGACTCAGGGATAGAGACCCAGTACTTC,TRBJ2-5,few,TRBV29-1,NA
CASSSLRTGSSHNEQFF,TGTGCCAGCAGCTCTCTTCGTACAGGGAGTTCGCACAATGAGCAGTTCTTC,TRBJ2-1,many,TRBV7-9,NA